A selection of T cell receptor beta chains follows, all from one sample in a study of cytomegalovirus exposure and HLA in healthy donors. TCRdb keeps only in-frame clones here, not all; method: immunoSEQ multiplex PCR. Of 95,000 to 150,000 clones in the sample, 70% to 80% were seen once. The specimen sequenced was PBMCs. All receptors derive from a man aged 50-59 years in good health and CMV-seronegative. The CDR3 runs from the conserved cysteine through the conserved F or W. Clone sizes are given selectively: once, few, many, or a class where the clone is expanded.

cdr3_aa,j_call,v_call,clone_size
CASSLAGRNSPLHF,TRBJ1-6,TRBV5-4,.
CSSKTGEETQYF,TRBJ2-5,TRBV7-9,few
CASSPTRSSGSTEAFF,TRBJ1-1,TRBV18,.
CAISESAGAGNTIYF,TRBJ1-3,TRBV10-3,.
CASGWQGGETQYF,TRBJ2-5,TRBV12-5,.
CASSYRAGMYNSPLHF,TRBJ1-6,TRBV6-5,.
CASSLMGGTRKTQYF,TRBJ2-5,TRBV5-4,.
CASSDRGARTDTQYF,TRBJ2-3,TRBV7-2,.
CASSLEQTGNNEQFF,TRBJ2-1,TRBV5-1,.
CASSLRGLANEQFF,TRBJ2-1,TRBV7-2,.
CASSQDTIEKLFF,TRBJ1-4,TRBV4-2,once
CASSDIAGGGTDTQYF,TRBJ2-3,TRBV19,.
CASSLILAEYNEQFF,TRBJ2-1,TRBV27,.
CASSEDRGREKLFF,TRBJ1-4,TRBV6-1,.
CASSLGRANTGELFF,TRBJ2-2,TRBV5-1,.
CASPPYIPGQFSYEQYF,TRBJ2-7,TRBV21-1,.
CASTASGLGETQYF,TRBJ2-5,TRBV5-1,.
CSSGTGYYEQYF,TRBJ2-7,TRBV7-9,.
CASSPTWDRVGETQYF,TRBJ2-5,TRBV18,.
CASSVIGTGRGTQYF,TRBJ2-3,TRBV7-3,.
CASNLGGLSYEQYF,TRBJ2-7,TRBV7-9,once
CASSEVLRDSNQPQHF,TRBJ1-5,TRBV6-1,.
CAWKTRNTEAFF,TRBJ1-1,TRBV30,.
CASSSGTGDGRTEAFF,TRBJ1-1,TRBV19,.
CASSGGREKLFF,TRBJ1-4,TRBV21-1,.
CASSLGQGIGELFF,TRBJ2-2,TRBV27,.
CASSARQVGAAFF,TRBJ1-1,TRBV6-1,.
CASGLASGANVLTF,TRBJ2-6,TRBV2,.
CASSPNPEGSGYTF,TRBJ1-2,TRBV9,few
CASSPRSGETQYF,TRBJ2-5,TRBV7-3,once
CASSLSGSNTGNTIYF,TRBJ1-3,TRBV5-1,once
CASSPWGSEGGQPQHF,TRBJ1-5,TRBV18,.
CASSRSGDANTGELFF,TRBJ2-2,TRBV4-2,.
CASSPRGEDTEAFF,TRBJ1-1,TRBV18,few
CASSLEGGGRSPLHF,TRBJ1-6,TRBV5-4,.
CASSLAGTHSYEQYF,.,TRBV5-1,.
CSSSHTTGAFRANTGELFF,TRBJ2-2,TRBV7-9,.
CASSLRDSNEKLFF,TRBJ1-4,TRBV18,.
CASGDRNQPQHF,TRBJ1-5,TRBV7-9,.
CASSQGRDVGQYF,TRBJ2-7,TRBV4-1,.
CASSFNPDSDQPQHF,TRBJ1-5,TRBV5-1,.
CSSSFIEALSEAFF,TRBJ1-1,TRBV7-9,.
CASRQEAAYEQYF,TRBJ2-7,TRBV6-1,.
CASSASGGQLNTGELFF,TRBJ2-2,TRBV9,.
CASGLQLNYGYTF,TRBJ1-2,TRBV11-2,.
CSGHRGDTAKNEQFF,TRBJ2-1,TRBV29-1,.
CASSSLDRATNYGYTF,TRBJ1-2,TRBV5-4,.
CASSPSTDTQYF,TRBJ2-3,TRBV7-2,.
CASSSLDSQLNEKLFF,TRBJ1-4,TRBV28,.
CASSLTWARRETQYF,TRBJ2-5,TRBV5-1,.
CASRTRFLEGYTF,TRBJ1-2,TRBV2,.
CASSAGTGSHEQYF,TRBJ2-7,TRBV5-1,once
CSVGGRGSRHGYTF,TRBJ1-2,TRBV29-1,once
CASGPQGRNTGELFF,TRBJ2-2,TRBV19,.
CAWSVDRRWATIYF,TRBJ1-3,TRBV30,.
CASSLGVQGIQETQYF,TRBJ2-5,TRBV5-1,.
CASSLAGGPPNEQFF,TRBJ2-1,TRBV7-3,.
CASSQGLIKRGTNEKLFF,TRBJ1-4,TRBV4-1,.
CASSPGTSVSTDTQYF,TRBJ2-3,TRBV5-1,.